This T cell receptor (beta chain) was captured in a study of T cells in Graves' hyperthyroidism and ophthalmopathy. Study-level points and caveats: Ophthalmopathy and stable hyperthyroidism were separated by a 13 V-J model. Most clonotypes that expanded in the thyroid above 0.001 also showed up in blood.

Recently diagnosed hyperthyroidism of less than 2 months' duration affected patients aged 18 to 65. Clinicians diagnosed patients from clinical symptoms, serum thyroxine and TRAb, thyroid ultrasound and orbital computed tomography. This clonotype was seen many times. Its matching antigen is unknown. The CDR3 sequence is 12 residues long. Germline V gene sequence: CDR1 SQVTM, CDR2 ANQGSEA. The V end lost 6 bases, the J end lost 1 base, and 8 bases lay between the germline ends. RNA transcripts provided the source from which TCR beta CDR3 regions were amplified. An initial round of RT-PCR targeting the TCR CDR3 relied on the HTBI primer set. In TCRdb, the multiplex PCR reads were re-called with MiXCR into one record per CDR3 protein. The table shows roughly 740,000 distinct CDR3 sequences, with about a sixth occurring only once.

The sequence came from a man in his late teens or twenties with Graves' hyperthyroidism. The chain uses TRBV29-1 and TRBJ2-3; the D is unclear. The specimen sequenced was blood. The CDR3 DNA reads TGCAGCGTGGGTACAGGCACAGATACGCAGTATTTT. Amino acids: CSVGTGTDTQYF.